The 9 T cell receptor beta chains presented below share a single source sample, sequenced in a study of T cell changes during pregnancy in multiple sclerosis. Clones were read by immunoSEQ multiplex PCR, and TCRdb kept only the in-frame ones, dropping some. The sample includes roughly 65,000 clones, approximately 89% of them seen just once. Material: peripheral blood, obtained in the third trimester of pregnancy. These receptors all come from a female donor in good health, enrolled as a control in a pregnancy study.

In its sample, this clone was seen once. The V and J genes are TRBV4-3 and TRBJ1-3; D unclear. The germline V gene has CDR1 LGHNA and CDR2 YSLEER. Trimming pared 5 bases from V and 0 bases from J, leaving 14 bases between. This CDR3 comprises 16 residues. The CDR3 is CASSEIAMSSGNTIYF. DNA of the CDR3: TGCGCCAGCAGCGAGATAGCTATGAGCTCTGGAAACACCATATATTTT.

The CDR3 DNA follows: TGTGCCATCAGTGAGTCAGACAGGGGAGACACCATATATTTT. It yields the protein CAISESDRGDTIYF. This chain connects TRBV10-3 to TRBJ1-3, with TRBD1 matching 8 bases. The CDR3 totals 14 residues. CDR1 ENHRY and CDR2 SYGVKD come from the germline V gene. After removal of 0 bases from V and 8 bases from J, the junction contained 3 bases not matched to a gene.

The chain employs TRBV7-2 and TRBJ1-6; the D gene is possibly TRBD1 (6 bases). Germline lookup yields CDR1 SGHTA and CDR2 FQGNSA. CDR3 length: 14 amino acids. Trimming took 5 bases from V and 5 from J, leaving 10 bases between them. CDR3 DNA sequence: TGTGCCAGCAGCCGGACAGCGAATAATTCACCCCTCCACTTT. Its translation is CASSRTANNSPLHF.

This chain uses TRBV4-3 with TRBJ2-7; maybe TRBD2 (7 bases). Trimming shortened V by 0 bases and J by 0 bases, and 15 bases separated the two germline ends. The CDR3 covers 17 residues. Germline V gene sequence: CDR1 LGHNA, CDR2 YSLEER. The CDR3 region is CASSQDERGGYSYEQYF. In nucleotides, the CDR3 is TGCGCCAGCAGCCAAGATGAACGCGGGGGCTACTCCTACGAGCAGTACTTC.

The V call is TRBV6-1, the J call TRBJ1-2; D is possibly TRBD1 (5 bases). V was clipped by 3 bases and J by 4 bases, with 18 bases between them. The CDR3 consists of 16 residues. CDR1 and CDR2 (germline): MNHNS, SASEGT. Written as DNA, the CDR3 is TGTGCCAGCAGTGATCCCGGGAGGGGTAGTCTCTATGGCTACACCTTC. It codes for CASSDPGRGSLYGYTF.

The rearrangement uses TRBV7-3 and TRBJ2-2; the D gene is possibly TRBD1 (5 bases). V was shortened by 3 bases and J by 4 bases, with 12 bases between the two germline ends. This CDR3 has 15 amino acids. Looked up from germline, CDR1 is SGHTA and CDR2 is FQGTGA. CDR3 sequence: CASSFSQGPTGELFF. The DNA for the CDR3 is TGTGCCAGCAGCTTTAGCCAGGGTCCCACCGGGGAGCTGTTTTTT. Looking up the rest from reference TRBV7-3 and TRBJ2-2 gives the full variable domain: GAGVSQTPSNKVTEKGKYVELRCDPISGHTALYWYRQSLGQGPEFLIYFQGTGAADDSGLPNDRFFAVRPEGSVSTLKIQRTERGDSAVYLCASSFSQGPTGELFFGEGSRLTVL.

V usage is TRBV19 and J usage is TRBJ2-7, with 7 bases identical to TRBD2. Germline loops: CDR1 LNHDA, CDR2 SQIVND (reference sequence). After removal of 5 bases from V and 1 base from J, the junction contained 5 bases not matched to a gene. This CDR3 comprises 14 residues. The CDR3, as DNA: TGTGCCAGTAGTTTCGAGCGGGGTTCCTACGAGCAGTACTTC. Amino acid sequence: CASSFERGSYEQYF. Looking up the rest from reference TRBV19 and TRBJ2-7 gives the full variable domain: DGGITQSPKYLFRKEGQNVTLSCEQNLNHDAMYWYRQDPGQGLRLIYYSQIVNDFQKGDIAEGYSVSREKKESFPLTVTSAQKNPTAFYLCASSFERGSYEQYFGPGTRLTVT.

V is TRBV18 and J is TRBJ1-2; TRBD1 is a possible D gene (5 bases). Trimming took off 2 bases at V and 4 bases at J, with 11 bases between the two ends. The CDR3 is 14 residues long. Per the germline V gene, CDR1 is KGHSH and CDR2 is LQKENI. The CDR3 region has the DNA TGTGCCAGCTCACCAACCGGGGGGAGCTATGGCTACACCTTC. Translated: CASSPTGGSYGYTF.

This clone was counted once. This chain connects TRBV10-2 to TRBJ2-7; TRBD1 aligns across 8 bases. J gave up 5 bases and V 3 bases, and 6 bases lay outside the gene matches. This CDR3 is built from 14 residues. Per the germline V gene, CDR1 is WSHSY and CDR2 is SAAADI. CDR3 residues: CASSEGQGAHEQYF. CDR3 sequence (DNA): TGCGCCAGCAGTGAAGGGCAGGGGGCCCACGAGCAGTACTTC.